This T cell receptor beta chain was observed in a study of T cells in Graves' hyperthyroidism and ophthalmopathy. CDR1 and CDR2 from the germline V gene are LGHDT and YNNKEL (reference sequence). This CDR3 is 15 amino acids long. The V gene lost 3 bases and the J gene lost 7 bases, with 18 bases spanning the gap. Amplified regions were TCR beta CDR3 sequences from RNA transcripts. The HTBI primer set served for first-round RT-PCR of the TCR CDR3. TCRdb reprocessed the multiplex PCR reads via MiXCR and lists one record per CDR3 protein. Among about 600,000 distinct CDR3 sequences listed, approximately 15% were seen once.

The J gene is TRBJ1-1, the V gene TRBV3-1; D uncertain. This TCR came from a woman in her 50s with Graves' ophthalmopathy. Input material: blood. This CDR3 is CASSHTGSGGSEAFF. CDR3 in DNA: TGTGCCAGCAGCCATACCGGCTCAGGAGGGAGTGAAGCTTTCTTT.